The 16 T cell receptor beta chains below come from one sample, sequenced in a study of cytomegalovirus exposure and HLA in healthy donors. TCRdb keeps only in-frame clones here, not all; method: immunoSEQ multiplex PCR. The repertoire holds about 190,000 clones, with 86% as singletons. Material: PBMCs. All receptors come from a woman younger than 30 in good health and CMV-seronegative.

The chain joins TRBV7-3 to TRBJ2-3, with 9 bases fitting TRBD1. This CDR3 is 17 amino acids long. V was clipped by 5 bases and J by 0 bases; unmatched bases: 9. Germline V gene data show CDR1 as SGHTA and CDR2 as FQGTGA. This CDR3 is CASSPRQGVPSTDTQYF. The CDR3 DNA sequence: TGTGCCAGCAGCCCCCGACAGGGGGTTCCTAGCACAGATACGCAGTATTTT.

The V call is TRBV19, the J call TRBJ2-3, with TRBD1 as a possible D gene (6 bases). The length of the CDR3 is 16 residues. V was clipped by 6 bases and J by 0 bases, with 16 bases between them. Germline assignment: CDR1 LNHDA and CDR2 SQIVND (reference sequence). The CDR3 coding sequence is TGTGCCAGTAGCCCGCGACAGGTTCTTAGCACAGATACGCAGTATTTT. It codes for CASSPRQVLSTDTQYF.

The chain joins TRBV4-2 to TRBJ2-3, with 9 bases identical to TRBD2. The CDR3 is 18 amino acids. Trimming at V came to 2 bases and at J to 4 bases, leaving 13 bases not matched to a gene. The V gene's germline CDR1 is LGHNA and CDR2 YNFKEQ. The DNA for the CDR3 is TGTGCCAGCAGCCAATACCCGACGGGGGCGGGAGGGCCAGATACGCAGTATTTT. Its translation is CASSQYPTGAGGPDTQYF.

The CDR3 coding sequence is TGCGCCAGCAGACCCCAGGGACTAGCGGGAGGCAATGAGCAGTTCTTC. Amino acid sequence: CASRPQGLAGGNEQFF. This sequence joins TRBV10-2 and TRBJ2-1; 15 positions match TRBD2. J lost 6 bases, V lost 6 bases, and 6 bases had no gene match. This CDR3 has 16 amino acids. Germline lookup yields CDR1 WSHSY and CDR2 SAAADI.

This clone was counted once. The chain combines TRBV1 with TRBJ2-2; TRBD2, the D gene given by the table, was not confirmed from the DNA. TRBV1 is given as a pseudogene. This CDR3 has 17 amino acids. CDR3 sequence reads: CTSSLELAGVGTGELFF. The CDR3 DNA follows: TGCACCAGCAGCCTAGAGCTAGCGGGAGTTGGCACCGGGGAGCTGTTTTTT.

On this clone: In the same sample, other DNA sequences code for this CDR3. This chain uses TRBV4-1 with TRBJ2-1; TRBD2 matches 11 bases. Per germline, CDR1 MGHRA and CDR2 YSYEKL. This CDR3 spans 16 amino acids. The V segment lost 1 base and the J segment 4 bases; nucleotides outside the gene matches: 3. The CDR3 region has the DNA TGCGCCAGCAGCCAAGCCGGGACTAGCGGATACAATGAGCAGTTCTTC. Protein: CASSQAGTSGYNEQFF.

The V gene is TRBV14, the J gene TRBJ1-2; D is possibly TRBD1 (5 bases). V was pared by 0 bases and J by 4 bases, with 9 bases between. Germline V CDR1 and CDR2: SGHDN, FVKESK. The CDR3 is made up of 14 amino acids. The chain's CDR3 is CASSQDIQVYGYTF. The CDR3 DNA reads as TGTGCCAGCAGCCAAGATATACAGGTCTATGGCTACACCTTC.

The count of this clone is one. The chain carries TRBV7-9 and TRBJ1-1; TRBD1 aligns across 7 bases. The CDR3 consists of 13 residues. The germline gives CDR1 SEHNR, CDR2 FQNEAQ (reference sequence). The V gene end was trimmed by 3 bases and the J gene end by 5 bases; junction bases not matched to a gene: 3. CDR3 in amino acids: CASSFTGETEAFF. CDR3 sequence (DNA): TGTGCCAGCAGCTTTACAGGGGAAACTGAAGCTTTCTTT.

The chain links TRBV9 to TRBJ2-1, with TRBD1 identical over 11 bases. The CDR3 extends over 14 amino acids. CDR1 SGDLS and CDR2 YYNGEE come from the germline V gene. With 4 bases clipped from V and 7 bases from J, the junction kept 4 bases outside the gene matches. The CDR3: CASSPGQGVNEQFF. CDR3 DNA sequence: TGTGCCAGCAGCCCGGGACAGGGGGTTAATGAGCAGTTCTTC.

V gene TRBV2 combines with J gene TRBJ2-1; D gene unclear. Germline assignment: CDR1 SNHLY and CDR2 FYNNEI. V was pared by 7 bases and J by 2 bases, with 18 bases between. The CDR3 spans 16 residues. The DNA of the CDR3 is TGTGCCAGCATCCCCAGAACTCGAACAGCCTACAATGAGCAGTTCTTC. Encoded protein: CASIPRTRTAYNEQFF.

The chain couples TRBV30 to TRBJ2-1; D unclear. V was pared by 0 bases and J by 3 bases, with 6 bases between. This CDR3 is built from 13 residues. Per germline, CDR1 GTSNPN and CDR2 SVGIG (reference sequence). The CDR3 region has the DNA TGTGCCTGGAGTGTAAACAGCTACAATGAGCAGTTCTTC. Translating it yields CAWSVNSYNEQFF.

This chain joins TRBV10-1 and TRBJ1-5; 8 bases are shared with TRBD1. Germline loops: CDR1 WNHNN, CDR2 SYGVQD (reference sequence). The CDR3 sequence is 17 residues long. Unmatched junction bases numbered 14, after V lost 3 bases and J lost 7 bases. In DNA, the CDR3 is TGCGCCAGCAGTGAATCTAGGGGCAGGGGGCTGGGGCAGCCCCAGCATTTT. The encoded protein is CASSESRGRGLGQPQHF.

The rearrangement joins TRBV9 to TRBJ2-1, with 10 bases lining up with TRBD2. The CDR3 consists of 15 residues. From germline, CDR1 is SGDLS and CDR2 YYNGEE. Trimming at V came to 4 bases and at J to 1 base, leaving 2 bases not matched to a gene. CDR3 region: CASSQLAGSYNEQFF. The CDR3 nucleotides read TGTGCCAGCAGCCAACTAGCGGGGTCCTACAATGAGCAGTTCTTC.

This sequence joins TRBV9 and TRBJ1-1; D might be TRBD1 (5 bases). CDR3 length: 16 amino acids. Germline CDR1 SGDLS, CDR2 YYNGEE. The ends were cut back, 0 bases at V and 4 bases at J, with 16 bases in the middle. The CDR3 is CASSVGYLGEGTEAFF. CDR3 nucleotide sequence: TGTGCCAGCAGCGTAGGGTACCTGGGGGAGGGCACTGAAGCTTTCTTT.

This clone was seen a few times. The CDR3 sequence: CSAQGASVAFF. For the CDR3, the DNA is TGCAGTGCGCAGGGGGCCAGCGTAGCTTTCTTT. V and J are TRBV20-1 and TRBJ1-1; TRBD1 agrees at 8 bases. J lost 10 bases, V lost 6 bases, and 7 bases had no gene match. CDR1 is DFQATT and CDR2 is SNEGSKA in the germline V gene (reference sequence). The CDR3 sequence is 11 residues long.

This clone appeared a single time. The V call is TRBV6-1, the J call TRBJ2-5, with a tentative D call TRBD1 (6 bases). CDR3 length: 15 amino acids. V lost 4 bases and J 7 bases, leaving 19 bases between the germline ends. The germline gives CDR1 MNHNS, CDR2 SASEGT. The CDR3 DNA reads TGTGCCAGCAGTGGTCTTTCGAGCCAGACAGGGACCCAGTACTTC. Amino acids: CASSGLSSQTGTQYF.